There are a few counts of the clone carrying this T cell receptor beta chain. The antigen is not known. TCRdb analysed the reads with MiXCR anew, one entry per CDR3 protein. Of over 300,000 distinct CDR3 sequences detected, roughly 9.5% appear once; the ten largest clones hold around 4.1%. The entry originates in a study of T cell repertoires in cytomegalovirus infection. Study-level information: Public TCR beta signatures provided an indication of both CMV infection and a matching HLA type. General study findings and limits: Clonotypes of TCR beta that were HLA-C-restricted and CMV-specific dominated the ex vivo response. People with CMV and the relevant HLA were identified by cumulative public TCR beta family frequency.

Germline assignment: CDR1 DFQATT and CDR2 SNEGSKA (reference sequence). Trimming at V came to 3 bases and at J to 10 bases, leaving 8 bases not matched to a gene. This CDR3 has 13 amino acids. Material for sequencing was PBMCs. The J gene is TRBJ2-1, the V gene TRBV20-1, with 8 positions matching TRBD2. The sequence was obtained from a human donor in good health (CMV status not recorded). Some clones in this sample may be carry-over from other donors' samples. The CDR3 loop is CSASGRATGEQFF. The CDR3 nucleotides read TGCAGTGCTAGCGGGAGGGCAACAGGGGAGCAGTTCTTC.